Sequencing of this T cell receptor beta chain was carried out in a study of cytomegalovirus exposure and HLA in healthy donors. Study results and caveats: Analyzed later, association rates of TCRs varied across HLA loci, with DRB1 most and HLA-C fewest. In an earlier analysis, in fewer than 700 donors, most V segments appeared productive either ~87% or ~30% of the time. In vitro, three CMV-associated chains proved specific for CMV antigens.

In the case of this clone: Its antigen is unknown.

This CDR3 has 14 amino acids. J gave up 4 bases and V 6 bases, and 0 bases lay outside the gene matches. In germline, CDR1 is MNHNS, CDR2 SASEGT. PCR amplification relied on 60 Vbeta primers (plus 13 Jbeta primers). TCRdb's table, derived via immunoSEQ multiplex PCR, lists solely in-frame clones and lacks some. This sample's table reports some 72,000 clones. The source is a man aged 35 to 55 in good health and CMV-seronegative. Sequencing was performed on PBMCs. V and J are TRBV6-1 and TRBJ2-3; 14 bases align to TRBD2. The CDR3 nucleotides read TGTGCCAGCAGGGGACTAGCGGGAGCAGATACGCAGTATTTT. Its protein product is CASRGLAGADTQYF.